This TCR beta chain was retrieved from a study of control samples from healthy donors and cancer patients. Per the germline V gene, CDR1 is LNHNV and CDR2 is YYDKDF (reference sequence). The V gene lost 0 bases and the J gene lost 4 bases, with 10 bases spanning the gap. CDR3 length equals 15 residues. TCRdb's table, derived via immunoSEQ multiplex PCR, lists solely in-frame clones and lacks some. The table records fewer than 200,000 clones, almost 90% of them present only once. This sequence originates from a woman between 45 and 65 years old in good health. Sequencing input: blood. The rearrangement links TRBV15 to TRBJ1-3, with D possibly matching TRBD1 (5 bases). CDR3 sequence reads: CATSRDQTAGNTIYF. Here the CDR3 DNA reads TGTGCCACCAGCAGAGATCAGACAGCAGGAAACACCATATATTTT.